Below, one T cell receptor beta chain is given with its context. Fresh-frozen tumor tissue and more than two years of survival data were available for all. Isocitrate dehydrogenase mutation was absent in all glioblastoma patients. The data were obtained in a study of glioma-infiltrating T cells after dendritic cell vaccination. Whole-study context: Dendritic cells derived from monocytes and pulsed with autologous tumor lysate formed the vaccine.

Amplification used 60 V beta primers and 13 J beta primers. Assay used: immunoSEQ multiplex PCR; TCRdb lists only in-frame clones, some missing. The table shows about 95,000 clones, with 85% to 90% occurring only once. The CDR3 is 16 residues long. Germline trimming cut 2 bases from V and 7 bases from J; bases unmatched to any gene: 7. The germline CDR1 and CDR2 sequences are MDHEN and SYDVKM. The receptor comes from a human donor with glioblastoma. The sample here was blood, taken before dendritic cell vaccination. This rearrangement joins TRBV28 to TRBJ2-2; 10 bases are shared with TRBD1. CDR3 sequence: CASSLPLGQGHGELFF. In DNA, the CDR3 is TGTGCCAGCAGTTTACCCCTGGGACAGGGGCACGGGGAGCTGTTTTTT.